This T cell receptor (beta chain) is from a study of cytomegalovirus exposure and HLA in healthy donors. General study points: Most of the CMV-associated TCR beta chains (in a later analysis) appeared to be HLA-restricted.

This clone was counted only a few times. The antigen remains undetermined. PCR was performed using 60 Vbeta and 13 Jbeta primers. Assay: immunoSEQ multiplex PCR; the TCRdb copy retains only in-frame clones and omits some. The sample shows 150,000 or so clones, around four fifths of them seen only once. Trimming shortened V by 6 bases and J by 5 bases, and 13 bases separated the two germline ends. Germline loops: CDR1 MNHNS, CDR2 SASEGT. The CDR3 extends over 14 amino acids. The sequenced sample was PBMCs. This TCR was sampled from a female donor in good health and CMV-seronegative. The V call is TRBV6-1, the J call TRBJ1-4, with D maybe TRBD1 (6 bases). CDR3 amino acids: CASRLGGANEKLFF. The CDR3 coding sequence is TGTGCCAGCAGGTTAGGGGGTGCAAATGAAAAACTGTTTTTT.